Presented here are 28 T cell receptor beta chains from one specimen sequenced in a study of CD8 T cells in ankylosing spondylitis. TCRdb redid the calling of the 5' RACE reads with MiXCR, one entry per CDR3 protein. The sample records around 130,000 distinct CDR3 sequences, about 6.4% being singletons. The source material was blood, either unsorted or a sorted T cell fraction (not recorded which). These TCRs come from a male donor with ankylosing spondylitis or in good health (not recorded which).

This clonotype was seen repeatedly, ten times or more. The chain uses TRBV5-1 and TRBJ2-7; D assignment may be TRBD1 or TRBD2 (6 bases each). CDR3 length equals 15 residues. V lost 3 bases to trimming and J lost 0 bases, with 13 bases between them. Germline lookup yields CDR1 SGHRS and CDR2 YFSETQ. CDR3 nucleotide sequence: TGCGCCAGCAGCTCGGGTGGGGGGCCCTCCTACGAGCAGTACTTC. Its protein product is CASSSGGGPSYEQYF.

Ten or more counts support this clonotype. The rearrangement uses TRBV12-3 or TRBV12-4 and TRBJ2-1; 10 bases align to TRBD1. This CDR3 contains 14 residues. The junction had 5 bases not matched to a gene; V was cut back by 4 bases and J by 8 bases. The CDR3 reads CASSSRQGADEQFF. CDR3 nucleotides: TGTGCCAGCAGTTCCAGACAGGGGGCCGATGAGCAGTTCTTC.

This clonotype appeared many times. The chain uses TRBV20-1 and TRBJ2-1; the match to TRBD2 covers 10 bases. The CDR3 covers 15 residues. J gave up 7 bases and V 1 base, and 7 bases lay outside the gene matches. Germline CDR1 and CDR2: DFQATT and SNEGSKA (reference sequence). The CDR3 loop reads CSARGWTSGTNEQFF. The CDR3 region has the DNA TGCAGTGCTAGAGGTTGGACTAGCGGCACGAATGAGCAGTTCTTC.

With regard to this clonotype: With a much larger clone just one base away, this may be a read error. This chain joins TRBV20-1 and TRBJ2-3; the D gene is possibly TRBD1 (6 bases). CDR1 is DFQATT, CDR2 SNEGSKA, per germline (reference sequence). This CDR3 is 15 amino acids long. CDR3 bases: TGCAGTGCTAACACAGGGCCCCGCGTCGCAGATACGGAGTATTTT. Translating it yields CSANTGPRVADTEYF.

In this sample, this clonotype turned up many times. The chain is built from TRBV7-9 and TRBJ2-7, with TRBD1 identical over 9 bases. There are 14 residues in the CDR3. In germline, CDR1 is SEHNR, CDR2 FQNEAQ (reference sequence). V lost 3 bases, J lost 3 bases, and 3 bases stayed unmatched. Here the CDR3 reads CASSFGTGSYEQYF. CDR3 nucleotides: TGTGCCAGCAGCTTCGGGACAGGGAGCTACGAGCAGTACTTC.

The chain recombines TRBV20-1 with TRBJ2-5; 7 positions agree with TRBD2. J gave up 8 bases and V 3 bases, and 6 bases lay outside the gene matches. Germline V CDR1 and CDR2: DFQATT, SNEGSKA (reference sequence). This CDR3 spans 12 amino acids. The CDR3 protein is CSASPSGGTQYF. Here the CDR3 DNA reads TGCAGTGCTAGCCCATCGGGGGGTACCCAGTACTTC.

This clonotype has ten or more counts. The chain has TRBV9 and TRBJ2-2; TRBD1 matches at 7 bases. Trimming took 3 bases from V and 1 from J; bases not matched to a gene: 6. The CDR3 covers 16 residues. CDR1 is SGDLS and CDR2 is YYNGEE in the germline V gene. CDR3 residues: CASSARQGLNTGELFF. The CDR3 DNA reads TGTGCCAGCAGCGCCAGACAGGGATTGAACACCGGGGAGCTGTTTTTT.

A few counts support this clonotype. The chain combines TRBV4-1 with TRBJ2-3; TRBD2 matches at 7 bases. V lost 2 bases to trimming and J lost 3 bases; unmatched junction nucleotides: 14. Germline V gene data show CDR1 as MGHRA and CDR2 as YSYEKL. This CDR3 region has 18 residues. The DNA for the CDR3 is TGCGCCAGCAGCCAACTCCTAACGGGAGGCCCCCCGACAGATACGCAGTATTTT. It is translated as CASSQLLTGGPPTDTQYF.

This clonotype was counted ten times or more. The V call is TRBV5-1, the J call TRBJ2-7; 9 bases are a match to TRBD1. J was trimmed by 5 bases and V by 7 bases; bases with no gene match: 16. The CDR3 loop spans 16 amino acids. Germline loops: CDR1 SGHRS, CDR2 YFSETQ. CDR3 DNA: TGCGCCAGCGGAGGGACAGGGCTTACAGGGTTCAACGAGCAGTACTTC. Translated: CASGGTGLTGFNEQYF.

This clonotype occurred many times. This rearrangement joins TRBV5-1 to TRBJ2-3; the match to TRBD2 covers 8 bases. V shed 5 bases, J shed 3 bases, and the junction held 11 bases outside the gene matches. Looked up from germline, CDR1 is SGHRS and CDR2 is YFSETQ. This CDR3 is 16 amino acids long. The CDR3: CASSAGTSGATDTQYF. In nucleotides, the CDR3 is TGCGCCAGCAGTGCTGGTACTAGCGGAGCAACAGATACGCAGTATTTT.

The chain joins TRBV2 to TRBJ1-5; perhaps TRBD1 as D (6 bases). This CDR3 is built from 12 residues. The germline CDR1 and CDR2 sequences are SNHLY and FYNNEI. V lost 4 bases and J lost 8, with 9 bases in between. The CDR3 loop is CASSGEGEPQHF. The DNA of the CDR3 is TGTGCCAGCAGTGGGGAGGGGGAGCCCCAGCATTTT.

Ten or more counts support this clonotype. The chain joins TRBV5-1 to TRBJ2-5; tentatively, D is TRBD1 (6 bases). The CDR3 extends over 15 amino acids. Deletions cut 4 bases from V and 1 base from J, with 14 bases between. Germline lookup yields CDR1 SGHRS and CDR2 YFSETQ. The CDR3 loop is CASSLTGQFQETQYF. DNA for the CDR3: TGCGCCAGCAGCCTTACCGGACAGTTCCAAGAGACCCAGTACTTC.

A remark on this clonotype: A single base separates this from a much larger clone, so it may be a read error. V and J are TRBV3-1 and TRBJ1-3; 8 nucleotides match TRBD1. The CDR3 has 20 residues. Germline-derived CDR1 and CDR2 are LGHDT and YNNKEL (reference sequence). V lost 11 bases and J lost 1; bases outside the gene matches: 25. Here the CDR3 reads CASTKRAWVGQGLSGNTIYF. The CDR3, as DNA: TGTGCCTCCACCAAACGAGCGTGGGTAGGACAGGGATTGTCTGGAAACACCATATATTTT.

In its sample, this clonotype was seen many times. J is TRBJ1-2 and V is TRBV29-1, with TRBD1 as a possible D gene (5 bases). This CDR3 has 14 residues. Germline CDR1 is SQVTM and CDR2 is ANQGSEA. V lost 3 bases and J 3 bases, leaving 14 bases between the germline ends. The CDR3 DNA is TGCAGCGTTGATTCGGGGCATAGGGACTATGGCTACACCTTC. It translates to CSVDSGHRDYGYTF.

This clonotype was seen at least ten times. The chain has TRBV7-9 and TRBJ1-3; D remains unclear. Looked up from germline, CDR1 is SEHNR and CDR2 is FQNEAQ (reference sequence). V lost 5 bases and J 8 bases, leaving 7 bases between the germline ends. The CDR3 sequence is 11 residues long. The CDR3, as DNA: TGTGCCAGCAGCATCGAGGACACCATATATTTT. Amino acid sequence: CASSIEDTIYF.

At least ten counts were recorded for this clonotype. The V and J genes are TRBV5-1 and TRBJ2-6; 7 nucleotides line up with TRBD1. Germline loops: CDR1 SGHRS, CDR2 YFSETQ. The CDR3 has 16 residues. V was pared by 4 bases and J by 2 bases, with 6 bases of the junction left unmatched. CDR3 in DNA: TGCGCCAGCAGCCCTGGGACAGAAGCTGGGGCCAACGTCCTGACTTTC. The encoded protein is CASSPGTEAGANVLTF.

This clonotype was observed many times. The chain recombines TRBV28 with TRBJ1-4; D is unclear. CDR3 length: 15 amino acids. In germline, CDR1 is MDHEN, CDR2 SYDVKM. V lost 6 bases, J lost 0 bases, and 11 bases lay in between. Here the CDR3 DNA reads TGTGCCAGCAGCCGGGGTCCCGCAACTAATGAAAAACTGTTTTTT. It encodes CASSRGPATNEKLFF. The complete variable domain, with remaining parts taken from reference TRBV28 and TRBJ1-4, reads DVKVTQSSRYLVKRTGEKVFLECVQDMDHENMFWYRQDPGLGLRLIYFSYDVKMKEKGDIPEGYSVSREKKERFSLILESASTNQTSMYLCASSRGPATNEKLFFGSGTQLSVL.

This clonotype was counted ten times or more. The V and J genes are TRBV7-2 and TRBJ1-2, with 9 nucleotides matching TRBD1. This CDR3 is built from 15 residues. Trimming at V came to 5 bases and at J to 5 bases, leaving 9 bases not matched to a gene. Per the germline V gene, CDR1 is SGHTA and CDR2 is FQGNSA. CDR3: CASSRRWGQGYGYTF. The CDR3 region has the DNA TGTGCCAGCAGCCGGAGGTGGGGACAGGGTTATGGCTACACCTTC.

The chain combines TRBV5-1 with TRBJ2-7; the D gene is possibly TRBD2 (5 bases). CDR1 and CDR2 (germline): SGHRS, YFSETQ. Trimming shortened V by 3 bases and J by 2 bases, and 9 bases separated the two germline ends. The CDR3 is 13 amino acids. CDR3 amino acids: CASSSGVAYEQYF. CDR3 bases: TGCGCCAGCAGCTCCGGGGTAGCCTACGAGCAGTACTTC. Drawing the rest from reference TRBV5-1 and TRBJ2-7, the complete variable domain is KAGVTQTPRYLIKTRGQQVTLSCSPISGHRSVSWYQQTPGQGLQFLFEYFSETQRNKGNFPGRFSGRQFSNSRSEMNVSTLELGDSALYLCASSSGVAYEQYFGPGTRLTVT.

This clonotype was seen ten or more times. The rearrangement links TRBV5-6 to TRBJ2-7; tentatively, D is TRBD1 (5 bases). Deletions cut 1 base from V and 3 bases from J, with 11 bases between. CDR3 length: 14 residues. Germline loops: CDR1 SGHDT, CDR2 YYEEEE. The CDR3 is CASSLFQDIYEQYF. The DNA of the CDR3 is TGTGCCAGCAGCTTGTTCCAGGACATCTACGAGCAGTACTTC.

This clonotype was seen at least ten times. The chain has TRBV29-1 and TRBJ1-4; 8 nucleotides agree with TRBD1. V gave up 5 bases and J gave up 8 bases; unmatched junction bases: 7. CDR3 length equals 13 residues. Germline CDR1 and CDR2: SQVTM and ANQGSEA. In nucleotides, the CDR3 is TGCAGCGTTTTCGGGACAGGCGGCGAAAAACTGTTTTTT. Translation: CSVFGTGGEKLFF.

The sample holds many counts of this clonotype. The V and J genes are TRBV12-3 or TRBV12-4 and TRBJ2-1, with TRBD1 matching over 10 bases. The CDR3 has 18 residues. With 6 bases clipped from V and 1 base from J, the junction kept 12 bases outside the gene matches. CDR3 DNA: TGTGCCAGCAGATCAACTCGCCCGGGACAGGGGTCCTACAATGAGCAGTTCTTC. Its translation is CASRSTRPGQGSYNEQFF.

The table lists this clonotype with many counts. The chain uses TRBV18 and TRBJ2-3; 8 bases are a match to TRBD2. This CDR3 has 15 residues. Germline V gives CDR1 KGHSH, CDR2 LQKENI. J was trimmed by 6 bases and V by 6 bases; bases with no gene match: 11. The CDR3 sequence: CASSRRAGDSDTQYF. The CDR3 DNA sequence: TGTGCCAGCTCCCGCAGAGCGGGAGATTCGGATACGCAGTATTTT.

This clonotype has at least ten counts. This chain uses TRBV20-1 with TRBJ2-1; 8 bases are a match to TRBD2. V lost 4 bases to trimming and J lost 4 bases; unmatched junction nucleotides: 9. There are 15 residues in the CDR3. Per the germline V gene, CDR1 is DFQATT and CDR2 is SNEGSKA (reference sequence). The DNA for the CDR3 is TGCAGTGCTATGATTGGTAGCGGGATATACAATGAGCAGTTCTTC. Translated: CSAMIGSGIYNEQFF.

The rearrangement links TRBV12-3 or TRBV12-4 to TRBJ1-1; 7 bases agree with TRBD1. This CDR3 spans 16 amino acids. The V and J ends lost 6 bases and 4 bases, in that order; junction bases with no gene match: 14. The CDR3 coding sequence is TGTGCCAGCAGGCGGACAGGTCTACAATCGGGCACTGAAGCTTTCTTT. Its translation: CASRRTGLQSGTEAFF.

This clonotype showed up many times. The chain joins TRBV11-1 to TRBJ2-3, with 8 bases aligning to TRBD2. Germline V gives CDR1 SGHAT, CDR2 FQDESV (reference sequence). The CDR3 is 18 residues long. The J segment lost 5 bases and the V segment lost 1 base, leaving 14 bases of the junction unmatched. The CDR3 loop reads CASSLGRSGGLFGDTQYF. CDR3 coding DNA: TGTGCCAGCAGCTTAGGTCGCAGCGGGGGCCTATTTGGAGATACGCAGTATTTT.

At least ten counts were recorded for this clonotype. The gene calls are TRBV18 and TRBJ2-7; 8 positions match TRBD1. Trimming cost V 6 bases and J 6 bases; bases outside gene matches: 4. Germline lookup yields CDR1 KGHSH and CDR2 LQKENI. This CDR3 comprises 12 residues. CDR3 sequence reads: CASSDRVGEQYF. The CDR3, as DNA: TGTGCCAGCTCGGACAGGGTGGGCGAGCAGTACTTC.

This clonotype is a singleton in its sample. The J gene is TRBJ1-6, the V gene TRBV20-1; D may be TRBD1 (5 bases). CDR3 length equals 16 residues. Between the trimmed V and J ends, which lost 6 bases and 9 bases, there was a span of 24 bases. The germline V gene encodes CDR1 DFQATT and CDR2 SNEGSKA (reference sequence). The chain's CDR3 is CSALTGLDFGGSPLHF. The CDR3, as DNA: TGCAGTGCCCTTACGGGTCTCGATTTCGGGGGTTCACCCCTCCACTTT.